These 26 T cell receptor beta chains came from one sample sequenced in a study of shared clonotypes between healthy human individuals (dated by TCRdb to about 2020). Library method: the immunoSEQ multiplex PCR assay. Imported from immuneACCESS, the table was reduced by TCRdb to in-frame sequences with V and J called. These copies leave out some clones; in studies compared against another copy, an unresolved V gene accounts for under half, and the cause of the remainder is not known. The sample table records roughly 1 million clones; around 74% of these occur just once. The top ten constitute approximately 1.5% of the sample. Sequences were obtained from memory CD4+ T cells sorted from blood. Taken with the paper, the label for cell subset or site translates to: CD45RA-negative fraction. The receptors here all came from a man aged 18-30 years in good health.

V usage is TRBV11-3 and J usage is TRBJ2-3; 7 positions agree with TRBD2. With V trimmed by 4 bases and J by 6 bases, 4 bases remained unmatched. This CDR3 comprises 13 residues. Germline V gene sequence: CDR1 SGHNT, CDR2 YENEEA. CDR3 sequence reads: CASSWGGGDTQYF. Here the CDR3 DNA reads TGTGCCAGCAGCTGGGGCGGGGGTGATACGCAGTATTTT.

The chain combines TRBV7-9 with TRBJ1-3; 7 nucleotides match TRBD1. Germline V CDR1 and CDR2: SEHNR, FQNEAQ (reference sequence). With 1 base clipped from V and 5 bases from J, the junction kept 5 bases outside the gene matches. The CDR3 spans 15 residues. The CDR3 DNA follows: TGTGCCAGCAGCTTAGTGACAGGGATTCGAAACACCATATATTTT. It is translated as CASSLVTGIRNTIYF.

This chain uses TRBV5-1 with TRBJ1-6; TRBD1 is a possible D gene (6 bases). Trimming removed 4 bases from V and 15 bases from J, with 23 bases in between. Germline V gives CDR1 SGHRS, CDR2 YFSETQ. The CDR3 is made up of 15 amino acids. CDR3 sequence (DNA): TGCGCCAGCAGCGAACAGGGAAACCCCCAACAAAGCCTCCACTTT. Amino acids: CASSEQGNPQQSLHF.

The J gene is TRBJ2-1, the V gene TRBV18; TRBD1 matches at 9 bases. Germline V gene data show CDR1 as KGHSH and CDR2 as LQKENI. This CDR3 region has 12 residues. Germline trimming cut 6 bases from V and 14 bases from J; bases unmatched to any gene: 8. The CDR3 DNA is TGTGCCAGCTCGCCCGGACAGGGGATAAAGTTCTTC. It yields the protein CASSPGQGIKFF.

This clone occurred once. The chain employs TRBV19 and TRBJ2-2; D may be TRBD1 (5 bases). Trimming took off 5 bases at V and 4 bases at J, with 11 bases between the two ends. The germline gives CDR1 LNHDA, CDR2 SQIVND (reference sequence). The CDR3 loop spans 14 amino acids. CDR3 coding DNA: TGTGCCAGTAGTGACCAGGGTGTCACCGGGGAGCTGTTTTTT. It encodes CASSDQGVTGELFF.

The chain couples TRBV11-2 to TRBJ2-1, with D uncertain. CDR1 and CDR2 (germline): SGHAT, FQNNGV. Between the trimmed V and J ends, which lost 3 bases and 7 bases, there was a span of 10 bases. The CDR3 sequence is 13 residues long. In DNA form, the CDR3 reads TGTGCCAGCAGCTTCGGAGTTTCGAATGAGCAGTTCTTC. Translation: CASSFGVSNEQFF. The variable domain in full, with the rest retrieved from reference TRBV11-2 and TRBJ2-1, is EAGVAQSPRYKIIEKRQSVAFWCNPISGHATLYWYQQILGQGPKLLIQFQNNGVVDDSQLPKDRFSAERLKGVDSTLKIQPAKLEDSAVYLCASSFGVSNEQFFGPGTRLTVL.

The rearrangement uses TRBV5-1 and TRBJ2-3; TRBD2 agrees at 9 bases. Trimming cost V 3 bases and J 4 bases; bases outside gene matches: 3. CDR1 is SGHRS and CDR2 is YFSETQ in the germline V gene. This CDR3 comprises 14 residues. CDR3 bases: TGCGCCAGCAGCTGGACTAGCGCCGCAGATACGCAGTATTTT. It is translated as CASSWTSAADTQYF.

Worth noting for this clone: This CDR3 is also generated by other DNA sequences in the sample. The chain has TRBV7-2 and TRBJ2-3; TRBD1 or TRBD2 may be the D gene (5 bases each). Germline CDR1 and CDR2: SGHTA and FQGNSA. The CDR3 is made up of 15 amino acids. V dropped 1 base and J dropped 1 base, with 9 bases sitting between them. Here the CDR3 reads CASSLGRGGTDTQYF. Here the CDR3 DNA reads TGTGCCAGCAGCTTAGGAAGGGGAGGCACAGATACGCAGTATTTT.

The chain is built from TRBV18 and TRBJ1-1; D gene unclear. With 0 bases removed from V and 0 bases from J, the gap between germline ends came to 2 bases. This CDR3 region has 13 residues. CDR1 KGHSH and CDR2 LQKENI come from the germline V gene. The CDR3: CASSPPLNTEAFF. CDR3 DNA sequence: TGTGCCAGCTCACCACCCTTGAACACTGAAGCTTTCTTT.

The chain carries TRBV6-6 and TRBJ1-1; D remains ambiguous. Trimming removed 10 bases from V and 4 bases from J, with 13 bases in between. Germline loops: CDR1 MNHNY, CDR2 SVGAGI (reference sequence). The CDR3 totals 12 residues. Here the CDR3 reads CATSRYGTEAFF. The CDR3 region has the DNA TGTGCCACGTCGAGGTATGGCACTGAAGCTTTCTTT.

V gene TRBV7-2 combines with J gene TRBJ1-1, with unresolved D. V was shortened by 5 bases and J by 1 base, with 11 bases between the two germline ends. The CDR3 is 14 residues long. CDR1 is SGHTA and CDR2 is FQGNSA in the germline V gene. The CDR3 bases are TGTGCCAGCAGCCCCGCATTTCCGAACACTGAAGCTTTCTTT. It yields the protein CASSPAFPNTEAFF.

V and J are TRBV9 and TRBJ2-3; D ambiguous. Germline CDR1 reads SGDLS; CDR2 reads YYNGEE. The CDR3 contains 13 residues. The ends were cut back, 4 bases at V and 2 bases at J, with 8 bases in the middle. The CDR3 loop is CASSKLHTDTQYF. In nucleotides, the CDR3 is TGTGCCAGCAGCAAACTCCACACAGATACGCAGTATTTT.

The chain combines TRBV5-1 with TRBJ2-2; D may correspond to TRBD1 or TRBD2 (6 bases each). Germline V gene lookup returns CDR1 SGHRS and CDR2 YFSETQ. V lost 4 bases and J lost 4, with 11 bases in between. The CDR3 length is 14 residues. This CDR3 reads CASSLTGATGELFF. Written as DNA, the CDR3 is TGCGCCAGCAGCCTCACGGGGGCCACCGGGGAGCTGTTTTTT.

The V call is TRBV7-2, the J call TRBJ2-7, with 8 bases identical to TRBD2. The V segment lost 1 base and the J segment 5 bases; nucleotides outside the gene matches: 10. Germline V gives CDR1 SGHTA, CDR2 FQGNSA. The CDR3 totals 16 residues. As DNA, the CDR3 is TGTGCCAGCAGCTTAGGGGTCTCTAGCGGGCATCACGAGCAGTACTTC. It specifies CASSLGVSSGHHEQYF. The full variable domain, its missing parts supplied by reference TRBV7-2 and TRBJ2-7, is GAGVSQSPSNKVTEKGKDVELRCDPISGHTALYWYRQSLGQGLEFLIYFQGNSAPDKSGLPSDRFSAERTGGSVSTLTIQRTQQEDSAVYLCASSLGVSSGHHEQYFGPGTRLTVT.

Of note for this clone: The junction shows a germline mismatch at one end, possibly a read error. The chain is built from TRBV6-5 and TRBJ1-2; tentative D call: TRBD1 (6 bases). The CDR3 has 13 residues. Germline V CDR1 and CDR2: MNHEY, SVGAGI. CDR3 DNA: TGTGCCAGCAGTTACACTCGGTCGGGAGGGGGGGCCTTC. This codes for CASSYTRSGGGAF.

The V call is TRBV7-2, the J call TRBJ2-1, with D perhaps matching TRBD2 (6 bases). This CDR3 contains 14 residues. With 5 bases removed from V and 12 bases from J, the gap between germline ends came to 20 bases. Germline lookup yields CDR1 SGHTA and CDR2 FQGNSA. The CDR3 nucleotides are TGTGCCAGCAGCCCAGCCCGGTCGGAGGGAGGGCAGTTCTTC. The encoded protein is CASSPARSEGGQFF. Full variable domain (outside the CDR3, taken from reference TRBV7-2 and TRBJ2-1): GAGVSQSPSNKVTEKGKDVELRCDPISGHTALYWYRQSLGQGLEFLIYFQGNSAPDKSGLPSDRFSAERTGGSVSTLTIQRTQQEDSAVYLCASSPARSEGGQFFGPGTRLTVL.

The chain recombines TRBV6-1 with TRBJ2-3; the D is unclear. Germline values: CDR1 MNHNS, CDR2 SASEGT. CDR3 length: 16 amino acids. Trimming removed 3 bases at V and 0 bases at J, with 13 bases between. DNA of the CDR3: TGTGCCAGCAGTGACATCCCCGGGTCTAGCACAGATACGCAGTATTTT. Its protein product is CASSDIPGSSTDTQYF.

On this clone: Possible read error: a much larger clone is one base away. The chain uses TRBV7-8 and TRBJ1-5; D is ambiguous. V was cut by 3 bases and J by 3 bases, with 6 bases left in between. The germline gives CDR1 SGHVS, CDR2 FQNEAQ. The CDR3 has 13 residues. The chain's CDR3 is CASSFGDNQPQHF. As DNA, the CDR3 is TGTGCCAGCAGCTTTGGGGACAATCAGCCCCAGCATTTT.

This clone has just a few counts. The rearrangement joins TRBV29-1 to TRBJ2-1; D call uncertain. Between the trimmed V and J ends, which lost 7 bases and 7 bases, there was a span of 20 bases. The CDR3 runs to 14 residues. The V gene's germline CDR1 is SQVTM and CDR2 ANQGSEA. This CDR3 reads CSATQPVGRNEQFF. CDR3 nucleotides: TGCAGCGCGACCCAGCCGGTTGGGCGAAATGAGCAGTTCTTC.

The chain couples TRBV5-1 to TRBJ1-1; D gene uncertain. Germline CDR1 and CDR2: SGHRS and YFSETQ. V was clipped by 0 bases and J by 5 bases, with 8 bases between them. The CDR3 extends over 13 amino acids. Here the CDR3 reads CASSLDPGTEAFF. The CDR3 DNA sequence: TGCGCCAGCAGCTTGGATCCGGGTACTGAAGCTTTCTTT.

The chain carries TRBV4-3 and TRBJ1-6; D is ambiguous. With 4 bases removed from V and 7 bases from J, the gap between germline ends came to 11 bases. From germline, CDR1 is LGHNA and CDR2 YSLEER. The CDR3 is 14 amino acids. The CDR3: CASSLVGGNSPLHF. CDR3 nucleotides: TGCGCCAGCAGCCTAGTGGGTGGGAATTCACCCCTCCACTTT.

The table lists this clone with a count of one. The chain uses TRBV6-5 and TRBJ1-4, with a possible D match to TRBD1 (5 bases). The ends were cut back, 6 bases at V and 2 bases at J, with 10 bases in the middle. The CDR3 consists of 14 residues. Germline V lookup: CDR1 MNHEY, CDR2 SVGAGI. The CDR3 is CASRLRATNEKLFF. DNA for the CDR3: TGTGCCAGCAGACTCAGGGCGACTAATGAAAAACTGTTTTTT.

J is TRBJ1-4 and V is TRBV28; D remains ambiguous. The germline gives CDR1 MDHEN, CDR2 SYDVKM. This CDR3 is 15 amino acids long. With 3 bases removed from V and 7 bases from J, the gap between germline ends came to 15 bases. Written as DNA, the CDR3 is TGTGCCAGCAGTTTTTCAAGAGGGATGAGTGAAAAACTGTTTTTT. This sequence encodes CASSFSRGMSEKLFF.

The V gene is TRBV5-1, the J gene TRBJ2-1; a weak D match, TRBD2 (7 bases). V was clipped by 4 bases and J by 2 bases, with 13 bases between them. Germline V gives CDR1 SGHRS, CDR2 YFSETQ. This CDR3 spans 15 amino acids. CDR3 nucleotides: TGCGCCAGCAGCACGGGGGGCGGTACCTACAATGAGCAGTTCTTC. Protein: CASSTGGGTYNEQFF.

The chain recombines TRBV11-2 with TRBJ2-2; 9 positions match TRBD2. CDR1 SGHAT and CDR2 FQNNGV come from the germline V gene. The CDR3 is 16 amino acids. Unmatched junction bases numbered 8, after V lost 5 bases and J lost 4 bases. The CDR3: CASSRPREGLTGELFF. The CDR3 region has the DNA TGTGCCAGCAGCCGGCCGCGGGAGGGCCTCACCGGGGAGCTGTTTTTT.

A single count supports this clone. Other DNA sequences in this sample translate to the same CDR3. The CDR3 region is CASSVDRGSYNEQFF. CDR3 DNA: TGTGCCAGCAGCGTAGACAGGGGGTCCTACAATGAGCAGTTCTTC. The chain joins TRBV2 to TRBJ2-1, with 9 bases fitting TRBD1. The J segment lost 1 base and the V segment lost 6 bases, leaving 4 bases of the junction unmatched. The CDR3 totals 15 residues. CDR1 SNHLY and CDR2 FYNNEI come from the germline V gene.